A selection of T cell receptor beta chains follows, all from one sample in a study of CD8+CD57+ T cells in acquired aplastic anemia. MiXCR, run by TCRdb on the reads, gives a single entry per CDR3 protein. The repertoire holds approximately 300,000 distinct CDR3 sequences, with 56% as singletons. The sequenced material came from sorted CD4+, CD8+, or CD8+CD57+ T cells (not recorded which) from PBMCs. The receptors stem from a human donor with aplastic anemia. Each CDR3 is given with its conserved first and last residue. A D gene is named only where the DNA matches it firmly. Not all rows give a size; the values are once, few, many and, for expanded clones, a class.

J: TRBJ1-6
D: TRBD1
size: .
V: TRBV7-9
DNA: TGTGCCAGCAGCGTATATGGCGGGACAGCCAGAAATTCACCCCTCCACTTT
CDR3: CASSVYGGTARNSPLHF

J: TRBJ2-3
D: .
size: .
V: TRBV7-8
DNA: TGTGCCAGCAGCCCTAGCCCTAGCACAGATACGCAGTATTTT
CDR3: CASSPSPSTDTQYF

J: TRBJ2-5
D: TRBD2
size: many
V: TRBV30
DNA: TGTGCCGGGGTAGCGGGAAGAGAGACCCAGTACTTC
CDR3: CAGVAGRETQYF

J: TRBJ1-6
D: .
size: .
V: TRBV10-3
DNA: TGTGCCATCAGACAGAGCTCCTATAATTCACCCCTCCACTTT
CDR3: CAIRQSSYNSPLHF

J: TRBJ2-7
D: .
size: .
V: TRBV5-4
DNA: TGTGCCAGCAGCCCCCTCCTTCTTGGCAGGGGGGTCGGGGAGCAGTACTTC
CDR3: CASSPLLLGRGVGEQYF

J: TRBJ1-1
D: TRBD1
size: few
V: TRBV2
DNA: TGTGCCAGCGATCGACAGGGGAACACTGAAGCTTTCTTT
CDR3: CASDRQGNTEAFF

J: TRBJ1-1
D: .
size: many
V: TRBV5-8
DNA: TGTGCCAGCAGCTCTAGTCTGAACACTGAAGCTTTCTTT
CDR3: CASSSSLNTEAFF

J: TRBJ2-7
D: TRBD1
size: many
V: TRBV5-6
DNA: TGTGCCAGCAGCGTCGGGACAGGGGTCTACGAGCAGTACTTC
CDR3: CASSVGTGVYEQYF

J: TRBJ2-1
D: .
size: few
V: TRBV7-2
DNA: TGTGCCACCTACTCAGGCCTGGGCTTGCGAGATGAGCAGTTCTTC
CDR3: CATYSGLGLRDEQFF

J: TRBJ1-1
D: .
size: many
V: TRBV12-3/TRBV12-4
DNA: TGTGCCAGCAGTTTCAACACTGAAGCTTTCTTT
CDR3: CASSFNTEAFF

J: TRBJ2-5
D: TRBD1
size: few
V: TRBV2
DNA: TGTGCCAGCAGAGACGGGACAGGGCAAGGGACCCAGTACTTC
CDR3: CASRDGTGQGTQYF

J: TRBJ2-7
D: TRBD1
size: .
V: TRBV24-1
DNA: TGTGCCACCAGGGGTGGGACAGGGACCTACGAGCAGTACTTC
CDR3: CATRGGTGTYEQYF

J: TRBJ2-7
D: .
size: many
V: TRBV24-1
DNA: TGTGCCACCAGTGAGGTTGGAATTGGTCCAATCAGTTTCTACTTC
CDR3: CATSEVGIGPISFYF

J: TRBJ1-2
D: TRBD1
size: few
V: TRBV19
DNA: TGTGCCGTCGACGTTGGGACAGGGGGCGTCGGCTACACCTTC
CDR3: CAVDVGTGGVGYTF

J: TRBJ1-2
D: TRBD1
size: .
V: TRBV19
DNA: TGTGCCAGCAGTGTCAACGACAGGGGTGGCTACACCTTC
CDR3: CASSVNDRGGYTF

J: TRBJ2-5
D: .
size: .
V: TRBV12-3/TRBV12-4
DNA: TGTGCCAGCAGTTCAAGACAGGGGCGGGTGCCCTCTGCGGGAGGGACCCAGTACTTC
CDR3: CASSSRQGRVPSAGGTQYF

J: TRBJ1-1
D: TRBD1
size: .
V: TRBV5-1
DNA: TGCGCCAGCAGCAACGGACAGGGTCGGGGCTACACTGAAGCTTTCTTT
CDR3: CASSNGQGRGYTEAFF

J: TRBJ2-3
D: TRBD2
size: many
V: TRBV7-8
DNA: TGTGCCAGCAGCTCGAACTTAGCGGGAGGGTTCACAGATACGCAGTATTTT
CDR3: CASSSNLAGGFTDTQYF

J: TRBJ1-2
D: .
size: .
V: TRBV15
DNA: TGTGCCACCAGAGGACCAGCCAATAACTATGGCTACACCTTC
CDR3: CATRGPANNYGYTF

J: TRBJ2-7
D: TRBD1
size: once
V: TRBV11-1
DNA: TGTGCCAGCCAACCAGGGACAGGGCCCTACGAGCAGTACTTC
CDR3: CASQPGTGPYEQYF

J: TRBJ1-1
D: .
size: many
V: TRBV5-6
DNA: TGTGCCAGCAGCTCACAGGCCCTCACTGAAGCTTTCTTT
CDR3: CASSSQALTEAFF

J: TRBJ2-5
D: TRBD1
size: many
V: TRBV10-3
DNA: TGTGCCATCGGCCGAGGGACAGGGAGGGAGACCCAGTACTTC
CDR3: CAIGRGTGRETQYF

J: TRBJ2-7
D: .
size: few
V: TRBV5-1
DNA: TGCGCCAGCAGCTTGATGGGTGTCCTAGACGAGCAGTACTTC
CDR3: CASSLMGVLDEQYF

J: TRBJ1-3
D: TRBD1
size: .
V: TRBV2
DNA: TGTGCCAGCACTCGGCAGGGGGCCTCCAAAAACACCATATATTTT
CDR3: CASTRQGASKNTIYF

J: TRBJ2-1
D: TRBD1
size: .
V: TRBV7-6
DNA: TGTGCCAGCAGAAAAGACAGGGGAGAGAGTGAGCAGTTCTTC
CDR3: CASRKDRGESEQFF

J: TRBJ2-2
D: TRBD1
size: .
V: TRBV2
DNA: TGTGCCAGCGAGGGCCGGGACAGGGAAACCGGGGAGCTGTTTTTT
CDR3: CASEGRDRETGELFF

J: TRBJ1-1
D: .
size: many
V: TRBV3-1
DNA: TGTGCTAGCGGACATCGAGGGAACACTGAAGCTTTCTTT
CDR3: CASGHRGNTEAFF

J: TRBJ2-2
D: .
size: .
V: TRBV24-1
DNA: TGTGCCACCAGTGATCTAGGGACGGTGCCGTTTTTT
CDR3: CATSDLGTVPFF

J: TRBJ2-3
D: .
size: few
V: TRBV14
DNA: TGTGCCAGCAGCCACCTAGCCCTGAACACAGATACGCAGTATTTT
CDR3: CASSHLALNTDTQYF

J: TRBJ1-2
D: .
size: many
V: TRBV6-5
DNA: TGTGCCAGCAGTATGGACGGTTCCTATGGCTACACCTTC
CDR3: CASSMDGSYGYTF

J: TRBJ2-7
D: .
size: .
V: TRBV20-1
DNA: TGCAGTGCTACCGGGGACAACTCCTACGAGCAGTACTTC
CDR3: CSATGDNSYEQYF

J: TRBJ1-1
D: TRBD1
size: few
V: TRBV18
DNA: TGTGCCAGCTCACCACGACAGGGGGGTCAGAACACTGAAGCTTTCTTT
CDR3: CASSPRQGGQNTEAFF

J: TRBJ2-1
D: .
size: many
V: TRBV5-1
DNA: TGCGCCAGCAGCTTCATCCCCAGGGACAATGAGCAGTTCTTC
CDR3: CASSFIPRDNEQFF

J: TRBJ2-3
D: .
size: once
V: TRBV6-1
DNA: TGTGCCAGCAGTGAAAGGCCCGGTTACACAGATACGCAGTATTTT
CDR3: CASSERPGYTDTQYF

J: TRBJ1-1
D: .
size: .
V: TRBV12-3/TRBV12-4
DNA: TGTGCCAGCAGTGTAAACGCAGGGAACACTGAAGCTTTCTTT
CDR3: CASSVNAGNTEAFF

J: TRBJ2-7
D: .
size: .
V: TRBV3-1
DNA: TGTGCCAGCAGCCAAGGGGGCGGCCGACTCTCCTACAATGAGCAGTACTTC
CDR3: CASSQGGGRLSYNEQYF

J: TRBJ2-3
D: .
size: .
V: TRBV19
DNA: TGTGCCAGTAGTCTCGGGGCAGGGAGGACAGATACGCAGTATTTT
CDR3: CASSLGAGRTDTQYF

J: TRBJ2-3
D: .
size: .
V: TRBV19
DNA: TGTGCCAGTAGTGATAGATGGGGCGGAGATACGCAGTATTTT
CDR3: CASSDRWGGDTQYF

J: TRBJ2-1
D: TRBD2
size: .
V: TRBV9
DNA: TGTGCCAGCAGCTCAGAGGGCGGGAGGGCCGTCAATGAGCAGTTCTTC
CDR3: CASSSEGGRAVNEQFF

J: TRBJ2-1
D: .
size: .
V: TRBV7-9
DNA: TGTGCCAGCAGCCGCAGAAAGGGACGTGGGAGCTCCTACAATGAGCAGTTCTTC
CDR3: CASSRRKGRGSSYNEQFF

J: TRBJ2-7
D: TRBD1
size: .
V: TRBV2
DNA: TGTGCCAGCACTACGGGACAGGGCTACGAGCAGTACTTC
CDR3: CASTTGQGYEQYF

J: TRBJ2-1
D: TRBD2
size: .
V: TRBV5-1
DNA: TGCGCCAGCAGCTCCACTAGCGGGAGGGATATGTACAATGAGCAGTTCTTC
CDR3: CASSSTSGRDMYNEQFF

J: TRBJ2-1
D: TRBD2
size: .
V: TRBV6-6
DNA: TGTGCCATCGGCCCGGGGGGACTCACCTACAATGAGCAGTTCTTC
CDR3: CAIGPGGLTYNEQFF

J: TRBJ2-7
D: .
size: few
V: TRBV20-1
DNA: TGCAGTGCTGGGAGTGGTGGGGGGATCGAGCAGTACTTC
CDR3: CSAGSGGGIEQYF